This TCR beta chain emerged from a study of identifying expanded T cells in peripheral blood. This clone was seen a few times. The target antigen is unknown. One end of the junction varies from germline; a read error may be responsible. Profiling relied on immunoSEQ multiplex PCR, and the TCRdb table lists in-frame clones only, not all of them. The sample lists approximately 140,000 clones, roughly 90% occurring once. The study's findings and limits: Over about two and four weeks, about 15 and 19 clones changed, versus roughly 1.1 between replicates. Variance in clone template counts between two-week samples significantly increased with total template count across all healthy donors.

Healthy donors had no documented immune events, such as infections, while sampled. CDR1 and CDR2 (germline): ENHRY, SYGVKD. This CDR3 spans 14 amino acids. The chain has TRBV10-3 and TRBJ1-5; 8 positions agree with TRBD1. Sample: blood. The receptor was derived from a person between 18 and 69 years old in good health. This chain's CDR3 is CATSLQGGNQPQHF. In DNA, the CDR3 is TGTGCCACCAGTTTACAGGGGGGCAATCAGCCCCAGCATTTT.